This section outlines one TCR beta chain sequence together with its context. TCRdb re-analysed the 5' RACE reads in MiXCR, keeping a single row per CDR3 protein. This table holds more than 300,000 distinct CDR3 sequences, 4% to 5.5% found once. These data belong to a study of T cells after yellow fever vaccination. V lost 1 base and J 6 bases, leaving 14 bases between the germline ends. CDR3 length equals 14 residues. Germline V CDR1 and CDR2: SGHRS, YFSETQ. The material sequenced was PBMCs, taken 15 days after the yellow fever booster vaccination. The rearrangement uses TRBV5-1 and TRBJ2-7; D perhaps matches TRBD2 (6 bases). The sequence came from a man between 18 and 29 years old who received the YFV17D yellow fever vaccine. CDR3 in DNA: TGCGCCAGCAGCTTGACCGCTCTGGGGGGCGAGCAGTACTTC. Translated: CASSLTALGGEQYF. The full variable domain, completed using reference TRBV5-1 and TRBJ2-7, is KAGVTQTPRYLIKTRGQQVTLSCSPISGHRSVSWYQQTPGQGLQFLFEYFSETQRNKGNFPGRFSGRQFSNSRSEMNVSTLELGDSALYLCASSLTALGGEQYFGPGTRLTVT.